A selection of T cell receptor beta chains follows, all from one sample in a study of Japanese encephalitis immunity and Zika vaccine responses. TCRdb independently ran MiXCR on the 5' RACE reads; one entry per CDR3 protein. The data hold around 1,700 distinct CDR3 sequences, with roughly 5.3% observed a single time. Sequences were derived from antigen-activated CD4+ T cells from blood, cultured, sampled during a Zika inactivated vaccine study. These receptor sequences come from an adult woman who received an inactivated Zika virus vaccine. The CDR3 runs from the conserved cysteine through the conserved F or W. D genes are given only for firm matches. Only some rows state a clone size, as once, few, many or a class for expanded clones.

v_call: TRBV28
d_call: TRBD1
j_call: TRBJ2-2
clone_size: many
cdr3_aa: CASRPGGQNTGELFF
cdr3_nt: TGTGCCAGCAGACCAGGGGGTCAAAACACCGGGGAGCTGTTTTTT

v_call: TRBV19
d_call: -
j_call: TRBJ2-1
clone_size: medium-sized
cdr3_aa: CASSMRTEAPEQFF
cdr3_nt: TGTGCCAGTAGTATGAGGACGGAGGCCCCTGAGCAGTTCTTC

v_call: TRBV18
d_call: -
j_call: TRBJ1-1
clone_size: medium-sized
cdr3_aa: CASSPYEGMNTEAFF
cdr3_nt: TGTGCCAGCTCACCATACGAGGGGATGAACACTGAAGCTTTCTTT

v_call: TRBV29-1
d_call: TRBD1
j_call: TRBJ2-7
clone_size: medium-sized
cdr3_aa: CSVERTGLGEQYF
cdr3_nt: TGCAGCGTTGAAAGGACAGGGCTTGGAGAGCAGTACTTC

v_call: TRBV7-2
d_call: TRBD2
j_call: TRBJ2-5
clone_size: many
cdr3_aa: CASSPGTSGGAWIETQYF
cdr3_nt: TGTGCCAGCAGCCCAGGGACTAGCGGGGGGGCGTGGATAGAGACCCAGTACTTC

v_call: TRBV6-2/TRBV6-3
d_call: TRBD1
j_call: TRBJ2-7
clone_size: large
cdr3_aa: CASSPVGQISYEQYF
cdr3_nt: TGTGCCAGCAGTCCCGTGGGACAGATTTCCTACGAGCAGTACTTC

v_call: TRBV7-9
d_call: -
j_call: TRBJ1-2
clone_size: -
cdr3_aa: CASSRDSRGWDGYTF
cdr3_nt: TGTGCCAGCAGCAGAGACAGCAGGGGATGGGATGGCTACACCTTC

v_call: TRBV27
d_call: -
j_call: TRBJ1-6
clone_size: many
cdr3_aa: CASSLSGNSPLHF
cdr3_nt: TGTGCCAGCAGCCTTTCGGGGAACTCACCCCTCCACTTT

v_call: TRBV9
d_call: -
j_call: TRBJ2-2
clone_size: few
cdr3_aa: CASSVEGWPNTGELFF
cdr3_nt: TGTGCCAGCAGCGTAGAGGGCTGGCCGAACACCGGGGAGCTGTTTTTT

v_call: TRBV27
d_call: TRBD2
j_call: TRBJ2-1
clone_size: -
cdr3_aa: CATYTTGGLTYNEQFF
cdr3_nt: TGTGCCACCTACACGACGGGGGGGCTGACCTACAATGAGCAGTTCTTC

v_call: TRBV20-1
d_call: -
j_call: TRBJ2-7
clone_size: medium-sized
cdr3_aa: CSARKGSPYEQYF
cdr3_nt: TGCAGTGCCCGCAAGGGGTCCCCCTACGAGCAGTACTTC

v_call: TRBV19
d_call: -
j_call: TRBJ2-2
clone_size: few
cdr3_aa: CASSVRTGAGELFF
cdr3_nt: TGTGCCAGTAGTGTGCGGACTGGGGCCGGGGAGCTGTTTTTT

v_call: TRBV6-2/TRBV6-3
d_call: -
j_call: TRBJ2-3
clone_size: medium-sized
cdr3_aa: CASSEHRDGTQYF
cdr3_nt: TGTGCCAGCAGCGAACACAGGGATGGTACGCAGTATTTT

v_call: TRBV6-5
d_call: -
j_call: TRBJ1-2
clone_size: many
cdr3_aa: CASREGRDRGYTF
cdr3_nt: TGTGCCAGCAGGGAAGGGCGAGATCGTGGCTACACCTTC

v_call: TRBV5-1
d_call: TRBD2
j_call: TRBJ2-1
clone_size: -
cdr3_aa: CASSLGDRDYWSSYNEQFF
cdr3_nt: TGCGCCAGCAGCTTAGGGGACCGGGACTACTGGAGCTCCTACAATGAGCAGTTCTTC

v_call: TRBV7-2
d_call: TRBD1
j_call: TRBJ2-7
clone_size: few
cdr3_aa: CASRGTGALSSYEQYF
cdr3_nt: TGTGCCAGCAGGGGTACAGGGGCTTTGAGCTCCTACGAGCAGTACTTC

v_call: TRBV4-2
d_call: TRBD2
j_call: TRBJ2-5
clone_size: many
cdr3_aa: CASSPWGLAVKTQYF
cdr3_nt: TGTGCCAGCAGCCCGTGGGGACTAGCGGTAAAGACCCAGTACTTC

v_call: TRBV7-2
d_call: TRBD1
j_call: TRBJ1-2
clone_size: medium-sized
cdr3_aa: CASSLAIGDRGYGYTF
cdr3_nt: TGTGCCAGCAGCTTAGCGATTGGGGACAGGGGGTATGGCTACACCTTC

v_call: TRBV7-8
d_call: -
j_call: TRBJ2-5
clone_size: -
cdr3_aa: CASSLVVTAQETQYF
cdr3_nt: TGTGCCAGCAGCTTAGTTGTTACAGCCCAAGAGACCCAGTACTTC

v_call: TRBV7-2
d_call: -
j_call: TRBJ1-2
clone_size: large
cdr3_aa: CASSPVGAYGYTF
cdr3_nt: TGTGCCAGCAGCCCAGTGGGGGCTTATGGCTACACCTTC

v_call: TRBV9
d_call: -
j_call: TRBJ1-1
clone_size: few
cdr3_aa: CASSVEAGVNTEAFF
cdr3_nt: TGTGCCAGCAGCGTAGAGGCAGGGGTGAACACTGAAGCTTTCTTT

v_call: TRBV4-2
d_call: -
j_call: TRBJ2-1
clone_size: medium-sized
cdr3_aa: CASSQGDMHNEQFF
cdr3_nt: TGTGCCAGCAGCCAAGGGGACATGCACAATGAGCAGTTCTTC

v_call: TRBV7-2
d_call: -
j_call: TRBJ1-2
clone_size: -
cdr3_aa: CASSSSSRPGGRGAFYGYTF
cdr3_nt: TGTGCCAGCAGCTCCTCCAGTCGACCCGGCGGACGGGGGGCGTTCTATGGCTACACCTTC

v_call: TRBV5-1
d_call: -
j_call: TRBJ1-1
clone_size: medium-sized
cdr3_aa: CASSADPPTVNEAFF
cdr3_nt: TGCGCCAGCAGCGCGGACCCACCGACGGTAAATGAAGCTTTCTTT

v_call: TRBV5-6
d_call: -
j_call: TRBJ2-1
clone_size: few
cdr3_aa: CASSLGRSYNEQFF
cdr3_nt: TGTGCCAGCAGCCTGGGACGCTCCTACAATGAGCAGTTCTTC

v_call: TRBV6-2/TRBV6-3
d_call: -
j_call: TRBJ2-3
clone_size: few
cdr3_aa: CASREGGNTQYF
cdr3_nt: TGTGCCAGCAGAGAAGGGGGAAATACGCAGTATTTT

v_call: TRBV7-8
d_call: -
j_call: TRBJ2-7
clone_size: -
cdr3_aa: CASSLVIEGIYEQYF
cdr3_nt: TGTGCCAGCAGCTTAGTTATCGAGGGCATCTACGAGCAGTACTTC

v_call: TRBV7-9
d_call: -
j_call: TRBJ2-3
clone_size: many
cdr3_aa: CASSLGITSTDTQYF
cdr3_nt: TGTGCCAGCAGCTTAGGCATCACTAGCACAGATACGCAGTATTTT

v_call: TRBV12-3/TRBV12-4
d_call: TRBD2
j_call: TRBJ2-5
clone_size: medium-sized
cdr3_aa: CASSSLAVETQYF
cdr3_nt: TGTGCCAGCAGTTCACTAGCGGTGGAGACCCAGTACTTC

v_call: TRBV18
d_call: -
j_call: TRBJ2-7
clone_size: few
cdr3_aa: CASSPSGGGNYEQYF
cdr3_nt: TGTGCCAGCTCACCATCCGGCGGAGGGAACTACGAGCAGTACTTC

v_call: TRBV11-2
d_call: -
j_call: TRBJ2-2
clone_size: few
cdr3_aa: CASSLGRGPNTGELFF
cdr3_nt: TGTGCCAGCAGCTTAGGACGGGGGCCGAACACCGGGGAGCTGTTTTTT

v_call: TRBV4-2
d_call: -
j_call: TRBJ2-5
clone_size: -
cdr3_aa: CASSQDRGGTTQYF
cdr3_nt: TGTGCCAGCAGCCAAGATAGAGGCGGTACGACCCAGTACTTC

v_call: TRBV7-2
d_call: TRBD2
j_call: TRBJ2-3
clone_size: many
cdr3_aa: CASSFLTSGGRADTQYF
cdr3_nt: TGTGCCAGCAGCTTCCTGACTAGCGGGGGGAGGGCAGATACGCAGTATTTT

v_call: TRBV5-1
d_call: -
j_call: TRBJ2-7
clone_size: -
cdr3_aa: CASSRSLRGSYEQYF
cdr3_nt: TGCGCCAGCAGCAGGTCCCTGCGGGGTTCGTACGAGCAGTACTTC

v_call: TRBV14
d_call: TRBD1
j_call: TRBJ1-4
clone_size: -
cdr3_aa: CASSHYTGQPNEKLFF
cdr3_nt: TGTGCCAGCAGCCATTATACGGGACAGCCTAATGAAAAACTGTTTTTT

v_call: TRBV6-2/TRBV6-3
d_call: TRBD2
j_call: TRBJ2-5
clone_size: -
cdr3_aa: CASSWTSSQETQYF
cdr3_nt: TGTGCCAGCAGTTGGACTAGCAGTCAAGAGACCCAGTACTTC